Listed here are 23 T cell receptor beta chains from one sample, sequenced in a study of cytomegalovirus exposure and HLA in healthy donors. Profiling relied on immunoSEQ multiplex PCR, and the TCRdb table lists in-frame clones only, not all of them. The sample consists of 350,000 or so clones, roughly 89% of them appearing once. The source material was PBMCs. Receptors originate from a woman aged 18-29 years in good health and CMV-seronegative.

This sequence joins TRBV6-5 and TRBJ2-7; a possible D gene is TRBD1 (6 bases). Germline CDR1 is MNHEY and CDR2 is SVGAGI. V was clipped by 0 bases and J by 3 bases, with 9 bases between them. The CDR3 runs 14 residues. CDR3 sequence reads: CASSYSTDSYEQYF. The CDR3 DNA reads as TGTGCCAGCAGTTACTCGACGGACAGCTACGAGCAGTACTTC.

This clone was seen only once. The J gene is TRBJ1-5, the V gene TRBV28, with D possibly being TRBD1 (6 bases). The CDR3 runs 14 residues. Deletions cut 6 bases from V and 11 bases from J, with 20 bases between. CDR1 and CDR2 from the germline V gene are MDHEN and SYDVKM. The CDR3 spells CASRLTGPPSAQHF. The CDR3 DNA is TGTGCCAGCAGGCTTACAGGGCCTCCTTCGGCCCAGCATTTT.

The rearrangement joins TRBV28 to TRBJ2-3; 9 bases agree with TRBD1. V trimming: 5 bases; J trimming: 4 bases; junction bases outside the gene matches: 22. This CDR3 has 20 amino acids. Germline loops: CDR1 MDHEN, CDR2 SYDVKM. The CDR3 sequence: CASSRRDREIGGGSADTQYF. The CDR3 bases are TGTGCCAGCAGTCGCCGGGACAGGGAAATCGGCGGCGGGAGTGCAGATACGCAGTATTTT.

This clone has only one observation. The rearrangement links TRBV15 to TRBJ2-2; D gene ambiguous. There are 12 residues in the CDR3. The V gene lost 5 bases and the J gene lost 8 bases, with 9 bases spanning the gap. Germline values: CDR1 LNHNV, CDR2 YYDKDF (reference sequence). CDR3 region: CATSSRWGELFF. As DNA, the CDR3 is TGTGCCACCAGCTCCAGGTGGGGGGAGCTGTTTTTT.

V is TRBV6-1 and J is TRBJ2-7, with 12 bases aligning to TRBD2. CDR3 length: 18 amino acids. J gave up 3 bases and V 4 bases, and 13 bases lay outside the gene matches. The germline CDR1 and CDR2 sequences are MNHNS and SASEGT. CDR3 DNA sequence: TGTGCCAGCAGTGGGGGACAGACTTGGGGACTAGCGGGCTACGAGCAGTACTTC. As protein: CASSGGQTWGLAGYEQYF.

The CDR3 loop is CASSLDEGGGAQPQHF. In DNA form, the CDR3 reads TGTGCCAGCAGCTTAGATGAAGGGGGAGGGGCTCAGCCCCAGCATTTT. The chain is built from TRBV7-9 and TRBJ1-5; D perhaps matches TRBD1 (6 bases). V was clipped by 1 base and J by 6 bases, with 16 bases between them. Germline V gene lookup returns CDR1 SEHNR and CDR2 FQNEAQ (reference sequence). The CDR3 is made up of 16 amino acids.

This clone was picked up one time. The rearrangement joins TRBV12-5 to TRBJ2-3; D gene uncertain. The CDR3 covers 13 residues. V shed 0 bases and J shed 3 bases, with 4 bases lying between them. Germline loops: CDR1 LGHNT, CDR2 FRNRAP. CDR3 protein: CASGLVHTDTQYF. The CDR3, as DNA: TGTGCTAGTGGTTTGGTACATACAGATACGCAGTATTTT.

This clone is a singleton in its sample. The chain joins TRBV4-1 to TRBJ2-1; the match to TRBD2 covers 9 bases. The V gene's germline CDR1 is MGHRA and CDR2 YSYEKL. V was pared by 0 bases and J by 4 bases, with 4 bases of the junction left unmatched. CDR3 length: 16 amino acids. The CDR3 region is CASSQDSGRSYNEQFF. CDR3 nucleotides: TGCGCCAGCAGCCAAGACAGCGGGAGGTCGTACAATGAGCAGTTCTTC.

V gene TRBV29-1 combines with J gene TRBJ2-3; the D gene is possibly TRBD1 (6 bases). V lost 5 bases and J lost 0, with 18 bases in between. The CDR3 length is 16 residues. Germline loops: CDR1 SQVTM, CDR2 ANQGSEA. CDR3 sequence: CSVSLPDSYSTDTQYF. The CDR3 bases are TGCAGCGTTTCTCTCCCGGACAGCTATAGCACAGATACGCAGTATTTT.

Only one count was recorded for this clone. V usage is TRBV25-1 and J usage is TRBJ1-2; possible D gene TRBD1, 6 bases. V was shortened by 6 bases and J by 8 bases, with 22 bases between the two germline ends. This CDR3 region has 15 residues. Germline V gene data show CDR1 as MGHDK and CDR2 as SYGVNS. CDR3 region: CASSPGQFGARGYTF. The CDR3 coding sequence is TGTGCCAGCAGCCCCGGACAGTTTGGGGCGAGGGGCTACACCTTC.

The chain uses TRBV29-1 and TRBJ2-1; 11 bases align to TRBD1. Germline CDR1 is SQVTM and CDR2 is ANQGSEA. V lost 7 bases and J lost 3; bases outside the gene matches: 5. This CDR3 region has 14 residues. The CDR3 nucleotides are TGCAGCGCGTCGGGACAGGGGGGCTACAATGAGCAGTTCTTC. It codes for CSASGQGGYNEQFF.

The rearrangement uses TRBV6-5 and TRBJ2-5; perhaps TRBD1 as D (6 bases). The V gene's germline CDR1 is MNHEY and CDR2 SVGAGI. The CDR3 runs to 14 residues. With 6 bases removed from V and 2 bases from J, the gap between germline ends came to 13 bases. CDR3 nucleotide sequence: TGTGCCAGCAGGTCAACAGGGAGACAAGAGACCCAGTACTTC. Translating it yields CASRSTGRQETQYF.

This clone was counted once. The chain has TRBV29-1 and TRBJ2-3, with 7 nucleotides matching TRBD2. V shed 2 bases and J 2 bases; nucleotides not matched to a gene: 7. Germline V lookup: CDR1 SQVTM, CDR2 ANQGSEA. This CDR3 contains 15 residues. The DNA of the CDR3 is TGCAGCGTTGAACCCAGCGGGGTCCACACAGATACGCAGTATTTT. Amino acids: CSVEPSGVHTDTQYF.

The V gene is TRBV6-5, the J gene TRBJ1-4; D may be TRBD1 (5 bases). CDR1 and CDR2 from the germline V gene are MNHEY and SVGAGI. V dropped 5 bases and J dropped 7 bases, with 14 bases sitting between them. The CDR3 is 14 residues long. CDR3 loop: CASSAQGTSEKLFF. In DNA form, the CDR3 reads TGTGCCAGCAGTGCCCAGGGTACCAGTGAAAAACTGTTTTTT.

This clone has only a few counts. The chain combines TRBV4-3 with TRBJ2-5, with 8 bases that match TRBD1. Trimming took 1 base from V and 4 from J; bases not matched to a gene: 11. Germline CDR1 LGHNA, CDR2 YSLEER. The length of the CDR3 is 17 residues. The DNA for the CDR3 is TGCGCCAGCAGCCAAGGGGCGGTGGGAACAGGGGGAGAGACCCAGTACTTC. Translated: CASSQGAVGTGGETQYF.

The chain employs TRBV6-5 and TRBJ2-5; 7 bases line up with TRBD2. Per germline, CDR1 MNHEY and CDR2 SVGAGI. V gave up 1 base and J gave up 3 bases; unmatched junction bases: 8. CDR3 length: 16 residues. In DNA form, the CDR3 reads TGTGCCAGCAGTTACTACTTCGGGGGAGGGAAAGAGACCCAGTACTTC. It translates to CASSYYFGGGKETQYF.

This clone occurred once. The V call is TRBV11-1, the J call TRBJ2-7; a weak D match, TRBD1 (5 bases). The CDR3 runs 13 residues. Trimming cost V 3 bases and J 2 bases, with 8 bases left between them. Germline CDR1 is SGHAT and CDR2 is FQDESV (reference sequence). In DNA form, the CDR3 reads TGTGCCAGCAGCTTTGGACAACCCTACGAGCAGTACTTC. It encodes CASSFGQPYEQYF.

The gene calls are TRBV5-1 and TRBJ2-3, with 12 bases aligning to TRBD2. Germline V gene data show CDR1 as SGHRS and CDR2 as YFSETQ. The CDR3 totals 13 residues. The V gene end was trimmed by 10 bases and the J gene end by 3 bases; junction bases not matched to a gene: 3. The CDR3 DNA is TGCGCCGCGACTAGCGGGAGTACAGATACGCAGTATTTT. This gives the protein CAATSGSTDTQYF. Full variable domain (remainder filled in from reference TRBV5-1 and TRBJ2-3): KAGVTQTPRYLIKTRGQQVTLSCSPISGHRSVSWYQQTPGQGLQFLFEYFSETQRNKGNFPGRFSGRQFSNSRSEMNVSTLELGDSALYLCAATSGSTDTQYFGPGTRLTVL.

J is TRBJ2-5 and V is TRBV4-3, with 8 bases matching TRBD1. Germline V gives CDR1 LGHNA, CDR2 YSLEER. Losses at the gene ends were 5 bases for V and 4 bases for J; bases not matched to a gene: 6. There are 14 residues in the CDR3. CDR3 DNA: TGCGCCAGCAGCTACGGACAGGGAGGAGAGACCCAGTACTTC. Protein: CASSYGQGGETQYF.

The CDR3 coding sequence is TGTGCCAGCAGTCAGGCCCCAGGGTGGGGAAACACCATATATTTT. It specifies CASSQAPGWGNTIYF. The rearrangement joins TRBV6-5 to TRBJ1-3, with a possible D match to TRBD1 (5 bases). The V gene's germline CDR1 is MNHEY and CDR2 SVGAGI. The V end was cut by 5 bases, the J end by 4 bases, with 15 bases between. The CDR3 spans 15 residues.

The CDR3 coding sequence is TGTGCCAGCAGCGTAGAAGGGGGTGCCCAGTACTTC. Protein product: CASSVEGGAQYF. V gene TRBV9 combines with J gene TRBJ2-5, with D possibly matching TRBD1 (6 bases). Trimming removed 0 bases from V and 9 bases from J, with 9 bases in between. This CDR3 is built from 12 residues. The germline V gene encodes CDR1 SGDLS and CDR2 YYNGEE.

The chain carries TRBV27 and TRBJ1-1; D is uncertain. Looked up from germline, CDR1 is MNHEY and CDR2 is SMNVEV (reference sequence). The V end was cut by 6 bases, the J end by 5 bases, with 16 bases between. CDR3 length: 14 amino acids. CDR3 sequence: CASREGLAWTEAFF. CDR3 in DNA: TGTGCCAGCAGGGAGGGCCTAGCGTGGACTGAAGCTTTCTTT.

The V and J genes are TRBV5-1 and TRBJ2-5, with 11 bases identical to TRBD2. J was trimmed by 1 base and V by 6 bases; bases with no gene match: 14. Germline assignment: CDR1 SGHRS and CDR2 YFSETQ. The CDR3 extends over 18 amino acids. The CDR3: CASTRRPSGTSGQETQYF. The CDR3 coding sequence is TGCGCCAGCACCCGGCGGCCATCCGGGACTAGCGGCCAAGAGACCCAGTACTTC.